This T cell receptor (beta chain) originates from a study of identical twins. Overall study findings and caveats: Researchers reported excess low generation probability among twin-shared out-of-frame alpha sequences. Among beta out-of-frame sequences, excess sharing between twins appeared weaker.

A note on this clonotype: The antigen is undetermined.

Germline CDR1 is ENHRY and CDR2 is SYGVKD. Germline trimming cut 0 bases from V and 7 bases from J; bases unmatched to any gene: 4. The CDR3 extends over 16 amino acids. MiXCR, run by TCRdb on the 5' RACE reads, gives a single entry per CDR3 protein. Among 1.5 million or so distinct CDR3 sequences listed, 32% were seen once. The chain links TRBV10-3 to TRBJ1-4; TRBD1 matches 11 bases. This sequence originates from a newborn girl in good health. Sequenced sample: cord blood. CDR3 bases: TGTGCCATCAGTGAGTCGAAAGGGACAGGGGGTGAAAAACTGTTTTTT. This codes for CAISESKGTGGEKLFF.